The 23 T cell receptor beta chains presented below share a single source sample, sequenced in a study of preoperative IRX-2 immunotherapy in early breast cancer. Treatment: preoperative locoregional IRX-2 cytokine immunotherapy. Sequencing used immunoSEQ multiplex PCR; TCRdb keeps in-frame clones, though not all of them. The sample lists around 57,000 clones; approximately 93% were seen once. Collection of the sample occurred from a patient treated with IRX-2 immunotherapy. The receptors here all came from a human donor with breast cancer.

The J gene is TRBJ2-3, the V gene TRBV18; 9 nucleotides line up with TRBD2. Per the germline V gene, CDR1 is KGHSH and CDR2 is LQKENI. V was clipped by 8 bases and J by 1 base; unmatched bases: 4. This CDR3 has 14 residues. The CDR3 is CASRSGGGTDTQYF. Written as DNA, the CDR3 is TGTGCCAGCCGTAGCGGGGGTGGCACAGATACGCAGTATTTT. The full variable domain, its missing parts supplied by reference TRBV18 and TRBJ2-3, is NAGVMQNPRHLVRRRGQEARLRCSPMKGHSHVYWYRQLPEEGLKFMVYLQKENIIDESGMPKERFSAEFPKEGPSILRIQQVVRGDSAAYFCASRSGGGTDTQYFGPGTRLTVL.

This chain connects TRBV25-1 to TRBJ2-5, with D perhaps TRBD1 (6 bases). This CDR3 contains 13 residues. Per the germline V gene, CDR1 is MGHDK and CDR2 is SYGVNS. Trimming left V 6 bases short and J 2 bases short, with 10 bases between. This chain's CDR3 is CASRGAAQETQYF. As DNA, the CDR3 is TGTGCCAGCAGGGGGGCAGCTCAAGAGACCCAGTACTTC.

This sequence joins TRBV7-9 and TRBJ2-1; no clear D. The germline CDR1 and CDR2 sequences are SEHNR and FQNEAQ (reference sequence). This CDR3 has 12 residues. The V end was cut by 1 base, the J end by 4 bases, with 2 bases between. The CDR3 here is CASSLGYNEQFF. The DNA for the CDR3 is TGTGCCAGCAGCTTAGGATACAATGAGCAGTTCTTC.

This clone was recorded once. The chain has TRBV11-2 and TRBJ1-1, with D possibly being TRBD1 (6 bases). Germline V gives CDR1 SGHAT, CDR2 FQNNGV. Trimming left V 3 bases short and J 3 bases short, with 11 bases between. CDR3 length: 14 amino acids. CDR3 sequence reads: CASSLSGGHTEAFF. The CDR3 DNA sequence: TGTGCCAGCAGCTTGAGCGGGGGGCACACTGAAGCTTTCTTT.

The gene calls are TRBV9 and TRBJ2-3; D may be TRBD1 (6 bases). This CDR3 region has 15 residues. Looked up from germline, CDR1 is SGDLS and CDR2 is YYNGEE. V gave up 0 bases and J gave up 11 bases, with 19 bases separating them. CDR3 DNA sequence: TGTGCCAGCAGCGTAGGTGATAGGGGGAACCCGGGGCAGTATTTT. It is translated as CASSVGDRGNPGQYF.

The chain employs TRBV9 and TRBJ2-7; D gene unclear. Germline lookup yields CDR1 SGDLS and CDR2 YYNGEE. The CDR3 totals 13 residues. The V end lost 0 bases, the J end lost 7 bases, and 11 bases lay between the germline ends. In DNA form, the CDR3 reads TGTGCCAGCAGCGTAGCCCCCTTGAATGAGCAGTACTTC. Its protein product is CASSVAPLNEQYF. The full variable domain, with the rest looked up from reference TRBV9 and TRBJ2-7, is DSGVTQTPKHLITATGQRVTLRCSPRSGDLSVYWYQQSLDQGLQFLIQYYNGEERAKGNILERFSAQQFPDLHSELNLSSLELGDSALYFCASSVAPLNEQYFGPGTRLTVT.

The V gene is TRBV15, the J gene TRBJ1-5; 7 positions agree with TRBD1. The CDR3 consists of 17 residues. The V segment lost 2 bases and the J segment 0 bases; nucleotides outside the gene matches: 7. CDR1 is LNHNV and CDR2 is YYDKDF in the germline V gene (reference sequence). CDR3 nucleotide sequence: TGTGCCACCAGCAGAAAACGTGGACAGGATAGCAATCAGCCCCAGCATTTT. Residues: CATSRKRGQDSNQPQHF. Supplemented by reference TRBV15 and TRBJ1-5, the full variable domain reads DAMVIQNPRYQVTQFGKPVTLSCSQTLNHNVMYWYQQKSSQAPKLLFHYYDKDFNNEADTPDNFQSRRPNTSFCFLDIRSPGLGDTAMYLCATSRKRGQDSNQPQHFGDGTRLSIL.

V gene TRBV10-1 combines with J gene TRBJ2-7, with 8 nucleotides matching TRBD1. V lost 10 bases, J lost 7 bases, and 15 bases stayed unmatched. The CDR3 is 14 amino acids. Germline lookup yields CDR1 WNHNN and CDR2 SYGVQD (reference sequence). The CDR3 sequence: CATARDRSLMEQYF. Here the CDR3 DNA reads TGCGCCACAGCCCGGGACAGGAGTTTGATGGAGCAGTACTTC.

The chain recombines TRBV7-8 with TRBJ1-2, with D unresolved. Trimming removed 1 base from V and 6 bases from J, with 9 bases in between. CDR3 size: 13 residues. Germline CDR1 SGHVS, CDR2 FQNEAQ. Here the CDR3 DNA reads TGTGCCAGCAGCTTAGATCGCTGGAATGGCTACACCTTC. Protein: CASSLDRWNGYTF. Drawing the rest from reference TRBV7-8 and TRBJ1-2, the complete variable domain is GAGVSQSPRYKVAKRGQDVALRCDPISGHVSLFWYQQALGQGPEFLTYFQNEAQLDKSGLPSDRFFAERPEGSVSTLKIQRTQQEDSAVYLCASSLDRWNGYTFGSGTRLTVV.

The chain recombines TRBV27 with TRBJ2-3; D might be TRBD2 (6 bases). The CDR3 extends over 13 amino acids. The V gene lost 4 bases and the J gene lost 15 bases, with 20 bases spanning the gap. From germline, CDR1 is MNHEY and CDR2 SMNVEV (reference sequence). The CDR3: CASSSPLARILYF. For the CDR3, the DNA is TGTGCCAGCAGTTCCCCGCTAGCGAGAATTCTTTATTTT.

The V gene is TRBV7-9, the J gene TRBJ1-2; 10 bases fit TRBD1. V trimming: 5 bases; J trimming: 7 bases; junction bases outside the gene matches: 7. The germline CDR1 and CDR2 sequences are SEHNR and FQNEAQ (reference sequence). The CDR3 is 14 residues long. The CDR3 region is CASSPGQGGPGYTF. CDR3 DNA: TGTGCCAGCAGCCCCGGACAGGGGGGCCCTGGCTACACCTTC.

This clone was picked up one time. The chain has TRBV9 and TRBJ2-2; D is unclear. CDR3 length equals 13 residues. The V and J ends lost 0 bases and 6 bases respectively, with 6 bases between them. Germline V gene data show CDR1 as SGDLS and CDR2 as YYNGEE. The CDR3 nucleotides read TGTGCCAGCAGCGTAGAGAGAGCCGGGGAGCTGTTTTTT. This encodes CASSVERAGELFF. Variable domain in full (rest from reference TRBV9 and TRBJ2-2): DSGVTQTPKHLITATGQRVTLRCSPRSGDLSVYWYQQSLDQGLQFLIQYYNGEERAKGNILERFSAQQFPDLHSELNLSSLELGDSALYFCASSVERAGELFFGEGSRLTVL.

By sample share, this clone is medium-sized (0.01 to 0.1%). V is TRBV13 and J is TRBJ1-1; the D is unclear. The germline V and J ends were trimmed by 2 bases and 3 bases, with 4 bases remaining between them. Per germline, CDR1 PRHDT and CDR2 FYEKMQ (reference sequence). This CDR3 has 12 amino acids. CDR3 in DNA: TGTGCCAGCAGCTTAATCTACACTGAAGCTTTCTTT. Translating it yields CASSLIYTEAFF.

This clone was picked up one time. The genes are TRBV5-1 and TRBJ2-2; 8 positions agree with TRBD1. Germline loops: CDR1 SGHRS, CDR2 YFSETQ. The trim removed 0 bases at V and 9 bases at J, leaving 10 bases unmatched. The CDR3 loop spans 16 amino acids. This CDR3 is CASSLGPGGAFWELFF. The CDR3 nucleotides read TGCGCCAGCAGCTTGGGCCCAGGGGGCGCGTTTTGGGAGCTGTTTTTT.

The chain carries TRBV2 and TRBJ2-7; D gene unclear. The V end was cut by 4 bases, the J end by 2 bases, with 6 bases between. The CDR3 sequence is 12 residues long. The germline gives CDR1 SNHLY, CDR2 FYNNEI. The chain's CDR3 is CASSGAAYEQYF. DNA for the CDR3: TGTGCCAGCAGTGGGGCGGCCTACGAGCAGTACTTC.

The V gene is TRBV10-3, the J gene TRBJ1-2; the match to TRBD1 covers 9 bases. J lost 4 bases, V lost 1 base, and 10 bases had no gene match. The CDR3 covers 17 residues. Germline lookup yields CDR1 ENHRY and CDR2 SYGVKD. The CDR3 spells CAISELRRGQGLYGYTF. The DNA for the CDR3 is TGTGCCATCAGTGAGTTAAGGAGGGGACAGGGACTCTATGGCTACACCTTC.

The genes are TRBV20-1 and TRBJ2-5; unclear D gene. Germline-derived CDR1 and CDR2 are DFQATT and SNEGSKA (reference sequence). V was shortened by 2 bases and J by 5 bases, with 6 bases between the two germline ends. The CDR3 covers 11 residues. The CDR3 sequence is CSARIGETQYF. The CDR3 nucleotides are TGCAGTGCTAGAATCGGGGAGACCCAGTACTTC.

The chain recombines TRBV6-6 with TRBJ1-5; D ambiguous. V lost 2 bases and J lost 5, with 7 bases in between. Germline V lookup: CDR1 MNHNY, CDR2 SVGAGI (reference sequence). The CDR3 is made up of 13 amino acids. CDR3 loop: CASSYGRYQPQHF. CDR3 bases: TGTGCCAGCAGTTACGGGCGGTATCAGCCCCAGCATTTT.

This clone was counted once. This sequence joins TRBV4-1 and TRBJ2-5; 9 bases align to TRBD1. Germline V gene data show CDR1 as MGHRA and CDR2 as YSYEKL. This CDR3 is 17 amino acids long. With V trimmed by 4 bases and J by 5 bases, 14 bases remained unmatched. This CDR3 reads CASSRVQAGTGRETQYF. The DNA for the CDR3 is TGCGCCAGCAGCCGCGTACAAGCCGGGACAGGGAGGGAGACCCAGTACTTC.

CDR3 DNA: TGCGCCAGCAGCTGGACGTTTTCCTACGAGCAGTACTTC. Translation: CASSWTFSYEQYF. The chain carries TRBV5-1 and TRBJ2-7; D gene uncertain. The CDR3 runs to 13 residues. With 3 bases removed from V and 1 base from J, the gap between germline ends came to 8 bases. Germline V lookup: CDR1 SGHRS, CDR2 YFSETQ.

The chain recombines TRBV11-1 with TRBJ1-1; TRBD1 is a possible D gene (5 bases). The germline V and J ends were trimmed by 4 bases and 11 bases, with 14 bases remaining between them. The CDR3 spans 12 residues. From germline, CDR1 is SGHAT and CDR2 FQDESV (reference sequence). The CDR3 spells CASSSDSHVAFF. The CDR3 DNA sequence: TGTGCCAGCAGCTCCGACAGCCATGTGGCTTTCTTT.

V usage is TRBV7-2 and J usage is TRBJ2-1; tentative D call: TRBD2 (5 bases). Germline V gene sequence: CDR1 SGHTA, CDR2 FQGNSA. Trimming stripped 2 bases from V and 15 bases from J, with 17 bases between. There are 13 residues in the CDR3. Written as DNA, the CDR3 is TGTGCCAGCAGCTTATCCCTAGCTCGGGTTCCGTTCTTC. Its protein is CASSLSLARVPFF.

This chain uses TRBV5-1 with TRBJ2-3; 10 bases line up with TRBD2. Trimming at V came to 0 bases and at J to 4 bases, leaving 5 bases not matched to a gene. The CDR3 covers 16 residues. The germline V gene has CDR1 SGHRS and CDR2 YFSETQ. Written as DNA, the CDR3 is TGCGCCAGCAGCTTGGATGTAGCGGGGGGTTCAGATACGCAGTATTTT. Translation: CASSLDVAGGSDTQYF.